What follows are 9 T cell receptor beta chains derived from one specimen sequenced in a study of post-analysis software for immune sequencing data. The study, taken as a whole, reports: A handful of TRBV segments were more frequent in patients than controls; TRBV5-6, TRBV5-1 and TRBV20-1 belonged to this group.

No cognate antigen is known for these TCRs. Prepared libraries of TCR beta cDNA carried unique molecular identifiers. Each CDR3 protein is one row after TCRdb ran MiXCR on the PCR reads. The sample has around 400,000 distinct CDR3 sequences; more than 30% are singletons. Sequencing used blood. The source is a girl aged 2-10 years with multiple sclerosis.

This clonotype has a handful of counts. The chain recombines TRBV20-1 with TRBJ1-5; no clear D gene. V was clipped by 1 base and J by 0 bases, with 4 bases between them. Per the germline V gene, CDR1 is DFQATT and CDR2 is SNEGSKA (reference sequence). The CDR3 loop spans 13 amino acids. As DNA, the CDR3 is TGCAGTGCTAGAGGACATAGCAATCAGCCCCAGCATTTT. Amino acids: CSARGHSNQPQHF.

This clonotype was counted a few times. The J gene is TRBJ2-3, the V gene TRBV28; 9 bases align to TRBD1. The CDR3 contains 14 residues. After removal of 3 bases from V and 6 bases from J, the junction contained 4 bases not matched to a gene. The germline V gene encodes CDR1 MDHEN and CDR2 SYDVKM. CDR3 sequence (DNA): TGTGCCAGCAGTTTTTTTGACAGGGGGGATACGCAGTATTTT. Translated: CASSFFDRGDTQYF.

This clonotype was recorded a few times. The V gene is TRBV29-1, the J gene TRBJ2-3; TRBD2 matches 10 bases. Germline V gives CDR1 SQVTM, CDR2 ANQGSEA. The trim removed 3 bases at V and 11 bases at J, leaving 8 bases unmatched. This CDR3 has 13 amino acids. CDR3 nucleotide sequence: TGCAGCGTTGATCCCACTAGCGGGATTGAGCAGTATTTT. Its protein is CSVDPTSGIEQYF.

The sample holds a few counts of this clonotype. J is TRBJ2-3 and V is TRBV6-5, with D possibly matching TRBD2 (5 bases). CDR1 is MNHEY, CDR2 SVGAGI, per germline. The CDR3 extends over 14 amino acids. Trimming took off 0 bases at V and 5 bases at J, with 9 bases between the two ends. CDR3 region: CASSYSPEGDTQYF. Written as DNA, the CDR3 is TGTGCCAGCAGTTACTCGCCAGAGGGAGATACGCAGTATTTT.

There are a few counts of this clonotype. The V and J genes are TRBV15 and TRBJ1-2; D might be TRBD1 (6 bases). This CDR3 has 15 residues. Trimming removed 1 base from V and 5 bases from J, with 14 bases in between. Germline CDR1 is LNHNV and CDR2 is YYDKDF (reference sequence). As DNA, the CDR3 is TGTGCCACCAGCAGAGTTGGAGACAGGTTTTATGGCTACACCTTC. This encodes CATSRVGDRFYGYTF.

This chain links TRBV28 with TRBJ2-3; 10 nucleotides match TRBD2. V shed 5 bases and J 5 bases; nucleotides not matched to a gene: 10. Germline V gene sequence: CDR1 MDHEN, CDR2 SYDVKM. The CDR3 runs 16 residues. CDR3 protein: CASSTNEEREGDTQYF. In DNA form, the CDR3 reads TGTGCCAGCAGTACCAATGAAGAGCGGGAGGGAGATACGCAGTATTTT.

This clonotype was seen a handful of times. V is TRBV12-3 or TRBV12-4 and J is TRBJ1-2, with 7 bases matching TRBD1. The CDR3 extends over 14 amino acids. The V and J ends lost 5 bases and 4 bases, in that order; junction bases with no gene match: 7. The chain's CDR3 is CASSPRAGGYGYTF. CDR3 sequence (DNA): TGTGCCAGCAGTCCACGGGCAGGGGGCTATGGCTACACCTTC.

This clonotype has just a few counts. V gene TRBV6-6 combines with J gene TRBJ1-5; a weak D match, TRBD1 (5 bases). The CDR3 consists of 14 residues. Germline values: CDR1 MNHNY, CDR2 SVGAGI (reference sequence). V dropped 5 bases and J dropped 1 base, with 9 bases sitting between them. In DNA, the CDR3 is TGTGCCAGCAGTCCTAGGACAAGCAATCAGCCCCAGCATTTT. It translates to CASSPRTSNQPQHF.

CDR3 nucleotide sequence: TGCAGTGCTTCGACTGGGGAGACCCAGTACTTC. Translating gives CSASTGETQYF. V gene TRBV20-1 combines with J gene TRBJ2-5; D is undetermined. The CDR3 consists of 11 residues. With 5 bases removed from V and 5 bases from J, the gap between germline ends came to 9 bases. Germline V gives CDR1 DFQATT, CDR2 SNEGSKA (reference sequence).